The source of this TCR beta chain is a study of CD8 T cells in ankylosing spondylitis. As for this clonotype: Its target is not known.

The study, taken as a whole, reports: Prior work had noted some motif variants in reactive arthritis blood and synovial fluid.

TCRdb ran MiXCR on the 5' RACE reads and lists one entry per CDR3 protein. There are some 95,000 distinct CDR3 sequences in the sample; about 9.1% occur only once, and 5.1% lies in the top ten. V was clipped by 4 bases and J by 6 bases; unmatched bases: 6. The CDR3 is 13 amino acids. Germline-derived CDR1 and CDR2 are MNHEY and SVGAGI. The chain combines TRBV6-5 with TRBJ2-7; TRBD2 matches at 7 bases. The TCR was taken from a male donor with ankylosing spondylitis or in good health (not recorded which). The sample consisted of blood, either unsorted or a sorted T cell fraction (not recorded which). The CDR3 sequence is CASSWVREGEQYF. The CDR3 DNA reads TGTGCCAGCAGTTGGGTGAGGGAGGGCGAGCAGTACTTC.